These T cell receptor beta chains were read from a single sample in a study of blood T cell repertoires in COVID-19. Sequenced by immunoSEQ multiplex PCR; TCRdb stores in-frame clones only, minus some. The table lists roughly 230,000 clones, around 80% of them singletons, with roughly 5% in the top ten. Material: peripheral blood. The origin of the receptors is a human donor in a cohort sampled during active COVID-19. Both conserved end residues are part of each CDR3. The order of the fields is D gene, CDR3 length, J gene, V gene, clone size, CDR3 protein, CDR3 DNA. The D gene is left open where the match is weak. Expanded clones are given a class, and other clones once, few, many or no size at all.

d_call: .; cdr3_length: 11; j_call: TRBJ2-5; v_call: TRBV3-1/TRBV3-2; clone_size: .; cdr3_aa: CASSSPTRFYF; cdr3_nt: TGTGCCAGCAGCTCCCCGACTAGATTTTACTTC
d_call: .; cdr3_length: 15; j_call: TRBJ1-2; v_call: TRBV7-6; clone_size: .; cdr3_aa: CASSLVAGVDYGYTF; cdr3_nt: TGTGCCAGCAGCCTAGTGGCAGGGGTAGACTATGGCTACACCTTC
d_call: .; cdr3_length: 14; j_call: TRBJ1-6; v_call: TRBV7-3; clone_size: many; cdr3_aa: CASSPQGWNSPLHF; cdr3_nt: TGTGCCAGCAGCCCACAGGGATGGAATTCACCCCTCCACTTT
d_call: .; cdr3_length: 15; j_call: TRBJ2-2; v_call: TRBV5-1; clone_size: .; cdr3_aa: CASSGGTVNTGELFF; cdr3_nt: TGCGCCAGCAGCGGGGGGACGGTGAACACCGGGGAGCTGTTTTTT
d_call: .; cdr3_length: 14; j_call: TRBJ1-1; v_call: TRBV5-4; clone_size: .; cdr3_aa: CASSYRASNTEAFF; cdr3_nt: TGTGCCAGCAGTTACAGGGCCTCGAACACTGAAGCTTTCTTT
d_call: TRBD1; cdr3_length: 13; j_call: TRBJ1-1; v_call: TRBV12-3/TRBV12-4; clone_size: .; cdr3_aa: CASTQGGPTEAFF; cdr3_nt: TGTGCCAGCACCCAGGGGGGACCCACTGAAGCTTTCTTT
d_call: .; cdr3_length: 14; j_call: TRBJ2-1; v_call: TRBV19; clone_size: few; cdr3_aa: CASTPFRGGNEQFF; cdr3_nt: TGTGCCAGCACCCCCTTTAGGGGAGGCAATGAGCAGTTCTTC
d_call: TRBD2; cdr3_length: 12; j_call: TRBJ2-7; v_call: TRBV24-1; clone_size: .; cdr3_aa: CGPSGGPDEQYF; cdr3_nt: TGTGGCCCTAGCGGGGGGCCGGACGAGCAGTACTTC
d_call: .; cdr3_length: 12; j_call: TRBJ2-1; v_call: TRBV7-9; clone_size: once; cdr3_aa: CASSLGTEEQFF; cdr3_nt: TGTGCCAGCAGCTTAGGGACTGAGGAGCAGTTCTTC
d_call: TRBD1; cdr3_length: 17; j_call: TRBJ1-6; v_call: TRBV5-4; clone_size: few; cdr3_aa: CASSFPDRGSRNSPLHF; cdr3_nt: TGTGCCAGCAGCTTCCCCGACAGGGGTTCAAGGAATTCACCCCTCCACTTT
d_call: .; cdr3_length: 16; j_call: TRBJ2-3; v_call: TRBV6-1; clone_size: .; cdr3_aa: CASSEGAAGWTDTQYF; cdr3_nt: TGTGCCAGCAGTGAGGGTGCGGCGGGCTGGACAGATACGCAGTATTTT
d_call: TRBD1; cdr3_length: 15; j_call: TRBJ2-7; v_call: TRBV15; clone_size: .; cdr3_aa: CATSRGVTGAYEQYF; cdr3_nt: TGTGCCACCAGCAGAGGAGTAACAGGGGCCTACGAGCAGTACTTC
d_call: .; cdr3_length: 12; j_call: TRBJ2-7; v_call: TRBV5-1; clone_size: .; cdr3_aa: CASSRVSYEQYF; cdr3_nt: TGCGCCAGCAGTCGGGTGAGCTACGAGCAGTACTTC
d_call: .; cdr3_length: 15; j_call: TRBJ1-4; v_call: TRBV11-1; clone_size: .; cdr3_aa: CASSLSVATNEKLFF; cdr3_nt: TGTGCCAGCAGCTTATCGGTTGCAACTAATGAAAAACTGTTTTTT
d_call: .; cdr3_length: 16; j_call: TRBJ2-7; v_call: TRBV18; clone_size: .; cdr3_aa: CASSPKQPGISYEQYF; cdr3_nt: TGTGCCAGCTCACCTAAACAACCGGGGATCTCCTACGAGCAGTACTTC
d_call: TRBD2; cdr3_length: 18; j_call: TRBJ2-3; v_call: TRBV4-1; clone_size: .; cdr3_aa: CASSQESGGALVTDTQYF; cdr3_nt: TGCGCCAGCAGCCAAGAGAGCGGGGGGGCTCTGGTCACAGATACGCAGTATTTT
d_call: TRBD2; cdr3_length: 15; j_call: TRBJ2-2; v_call: TRBV10-2; clone_size: .; cdr3_aa: CASSAKTGGTGELFF; cdr3_nt: TGCGCCAGCAGTGCGAAAACGGGAGGGACCGGGGAGCTGTTTTTT
d_call: TRBD2; cdr3_length: 15; j_call: TRBJ2-3; v_call: TRBV5-8; clone_size: .; cdr3_aa: CASSLGTSGRDTQYF; cdr3_nt: TGTGCCAGCAGCCTCGGGACTAGCGGGAGAGATACGCAGTATTTT
d_call: TRBD1; cdr3_length: 14; j_call: TRBJ2-3; v_call: TRBV11-2; clone_size: .; cdr3_aa: CASSFNRGSDTQYF; cdr3_nt: TGTGCCAGCAGCTTCAACAGGGGATCAGATACGCAGTATTTT
d_call: TRBD1; cdr3_length: 16; j_call: TRBJ1-2; v_call: TRBV4-1; clone_size: few; cdr3_aa: CASSQAMTGANYGYTF; cdr3_nt: TGCGCCAGCAGCCAAGCCATGACAGGGGCTAACTATGGCTACACCTTC
d_call: TRBD2; cdr3_length: 15; j_call: TRBJ2-1; v_call: TRBV2; clone_size: few; cdr3_aa: CASSKTSGRPNEQFF; cdr3_nt: TGTGCCAGCAGTAAAACTAGCGGGAGACCCAATGAGCAGTTCTTC
d_call: .; cdr3_length: 17; j_call: TRBJ2-6; v_call: TRBV19; clone_size: .; cdr3_aa: CASSIVGRGPGANVLTF; cdr3_nt: TGTGCCAGTAGTATAGTAGGCAGGGGTCCTGGGGCCAACGTCCTGACTTTC
d_call: .; cdr3_length: 16; j_call: TRBJ2-5; v_call: TRBV11-2; clone_size: .; cdr3_aa: CASSPVIVVRGETQYF; cdr3_nt: TGTGCCAGCAGCCCCGTAATCGTGGTGAGAGGAGAGACCCAGTACTTC